Described below is a single T cell receptor beta chain sequence and its context. A read error may produce the germline difference seen at one junction end. The sample is drawn from a study of Ad26.COV2.S vaccination and SARS-CoV-2 variants. Study details: It was the COV1001 Ad26.COV2.S trial arm that included the donor. Doses of Ad26.COV2.S were injected into muscle once or twice, 56 days apart.

Documented treatment: 19 received Ad26.COV2.S at low or high dose, single or two shots; five or six received placebo; per-sample allocation not given. Material that was analyzed had been drawn on day 63 after the first vaccine or placebo injection. Germline values: CDR1 MNHNY, CDR2 SVGAGI (reference sequence). The CDR3 sequence is 12 residues long. Assay: immunoSEQ multiplex PCR; the TCRdb copy retains only in-frame clones and omits some. The table includes more than 300,000 clones, about 88% detected once. The source material was peripheral blood, sampled in a trial of Ad26.COV2.S vaccine versus placebo. V and J are TRBV6-6 and TRBJ2-1; weak D call: TRBD2 (6 bases). This TCR derives from a person between 18 and 65 years old who received the Ad26.COV2.S COVID-19 vaccine or a placebo. DNA of the CDR3: TGTGCCAGCAGTATCGGGACTTCCAGCTGTATCTTC. Residues: CASSIGTSSCIF.